The TCR beta chain under discussion was sequenced for a study of T-cell memory formation after mild COVID-19. Each CDR3 protein is one row after TCRdb ran MiXCR on the 5' RACE reads. The sample carries approximately 240,000 distinct CDR3 sequences, about 16% recorded once. CDR1 and CDR2 from the germline V gene are SGHVS and FQNEAQ. The CDR3 has 13 residues. Trimming removed 0 bases from V and 7 bases from J, with 7 bases in between. The sequenced sample consisted of PBMCs or a T cell subset sorted from them (not recorded which). V and J are TRBV7-8 and TRBJ1-5; TRBD1 is a possible D gene (5 bases). The receptor was isolated from a young man who had mild COVID-19 (a few samples of this study predate the infection). Cell type and time point are not known. CDR3 in DNA: TGTGCCAGCAGCTTAGCGTGGGGGCAGCCCCAGCATTTT. This encodes CASSLAWGQPQHF.